The present T cell receptor (beta chain) was sequenced within a study of cytomegalovirus exposure and HLA in healthy donors. As for this clone: Its specificity is not known.

The study ran its PCR with 60 Vbeta and 13 Jbeta primers. Profiled with immunoSEQ multiplex PCR; TCRdb holds only in-frame clones, not every one. The table lists roughly 110,000 clones, over 65% of them singletons, with less than 6% in the top ten. Germline CDR1 KGHSH, CDR2 LQKENI. The CDR3 sequence is 16 residues long. Losses at the gene ends were 6 bases for V and 7 bases for J; bases not matched to a gene: 14. Study conclusions and caveats: In terms of immune exposure information, only CMV serostatus was available. In the analysis, some V segments, TRBV6-2 and TRBV6-3 included, were excluded as indistinguishable. Follow-up analysis found HLA locus-dependent TCR association rates, highest for DRB1 and lowest for HLA-C. Analysis was carried out at a later point, and it linked a missense DCLRE1C variant to TCR beta V- and J-gene trimming.

The sample was PBMCs. The receptor's source is a woman under 40 in good health and CMV-seropositive. The chain carries TRBV18 and TRBJ1-4, with 7 nucleotides matching TRBD1. CDR3 nucleotides: TGTGCCAGCTCGCTCGCCCGACAGGGAGGATTTGAAAAACTGTTTTTT. Translation: CASSLARQGGFEKLFF.